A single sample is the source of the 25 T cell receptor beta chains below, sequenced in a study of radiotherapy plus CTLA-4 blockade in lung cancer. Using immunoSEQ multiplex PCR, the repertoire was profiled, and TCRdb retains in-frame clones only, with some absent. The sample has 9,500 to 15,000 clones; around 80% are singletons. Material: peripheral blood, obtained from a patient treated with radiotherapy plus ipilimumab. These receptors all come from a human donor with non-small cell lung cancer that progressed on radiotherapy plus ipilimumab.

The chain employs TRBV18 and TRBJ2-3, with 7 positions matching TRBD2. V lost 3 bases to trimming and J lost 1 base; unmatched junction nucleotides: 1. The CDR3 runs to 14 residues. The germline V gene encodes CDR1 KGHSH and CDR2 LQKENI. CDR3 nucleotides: TGTGCCAGCTCACCGGCGGGGGGCACAGATACGCAGTATTTT. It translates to CASSPAGGTDTQYF.

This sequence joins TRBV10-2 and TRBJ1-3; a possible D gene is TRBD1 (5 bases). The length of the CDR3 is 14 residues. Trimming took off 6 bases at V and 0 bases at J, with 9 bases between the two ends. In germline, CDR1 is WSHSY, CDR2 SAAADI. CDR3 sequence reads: CASSGDFSGNTIYF. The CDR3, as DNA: TGCGCCAGCAGCGGGGACTTCTCTGGAAACACCATATATTTT.

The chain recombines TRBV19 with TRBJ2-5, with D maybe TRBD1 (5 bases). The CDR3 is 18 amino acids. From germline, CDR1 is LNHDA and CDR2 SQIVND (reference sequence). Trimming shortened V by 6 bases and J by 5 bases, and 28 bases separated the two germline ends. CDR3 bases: TGTGCCAGTAGAGCCCATGGAGTCGGACACCCCGCCGCCGAGACCCAGTACTTC. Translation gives CASRAHGVGHPAAETQYF.

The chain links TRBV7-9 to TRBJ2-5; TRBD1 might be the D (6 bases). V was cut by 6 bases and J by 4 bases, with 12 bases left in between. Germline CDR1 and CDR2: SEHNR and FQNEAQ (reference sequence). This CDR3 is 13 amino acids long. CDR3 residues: CASSSQGPETQYF. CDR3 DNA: TGTGCCAGCAGTTCACAGGGACCAGAGACCCAGTACTTC.

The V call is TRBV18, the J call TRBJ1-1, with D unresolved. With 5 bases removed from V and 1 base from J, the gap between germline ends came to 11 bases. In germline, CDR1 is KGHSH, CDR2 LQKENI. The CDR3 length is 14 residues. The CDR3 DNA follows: TGTGCCAGCTCAAATCCAGGTCCGAACACTGAAGCTTTCTTT. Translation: CASSNPGPNTEAFF.

This CDR3 is CASSLEAGQGARTEAFF. The DNA for the CDR3 is TGTGCCAGCAGCTTGGAAGCCGGACAGGGGGCGAGAACTGAAGCTTTCTTT. V and J are TRBV11-2 and TRBJ1-1, with TRBD1 matching over 11 bases. With 3 bases clipped from V and 5 bases from J, the junction kept 11 bases outside the gene matches. The CDR3 spans 17 residues. Germline lookup yields CDR1 SGHAT and CDR2 FQNNGV.

CDR3 sequence: CASSYQGRTEAFF. The CDR3 nucleotides are TGTGCCAGCAGTTATCAGGGGCGGACTGAAGCTTTCTTT. V and J are TRBV27 and TRBJ1-1, with D possibly TRBD1 on 6 matching bases. The CDR3 covers 13 residues. V was cut by 4 bases and J by 5 bases, with 11 bases left in between. CDR1 is MNHEY, CDR2 SMNVEV, per germline (reference sequence).

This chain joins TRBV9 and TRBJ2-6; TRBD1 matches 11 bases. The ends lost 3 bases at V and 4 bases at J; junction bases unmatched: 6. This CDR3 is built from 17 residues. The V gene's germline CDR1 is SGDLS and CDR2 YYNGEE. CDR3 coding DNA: TGTGCCAGCAGCGGCGGGACAGGGGGTCCCGGGGCCAACGTCCTGACTTTC. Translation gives CASSGGTGGPGANVLTF.

CDR3 amino acids: CATSRDAGDWNYGYTF. The CDR3, as DNA: TGTGCCACCAGCAGAGATGCAGGGGATTGGAACTATGGCTACACCTTC. V usage is TRBV15 and J usage is TRBJ1-2; possibly TRBD1 for D (6 bases). Trimming removed 0 bases from V and 2 bases from J, with 13 bases in between. Germline V CDR1 and CDR2: LNHNV, YYDKDF (reference sequence). The CDR3 runs to 16 residues.

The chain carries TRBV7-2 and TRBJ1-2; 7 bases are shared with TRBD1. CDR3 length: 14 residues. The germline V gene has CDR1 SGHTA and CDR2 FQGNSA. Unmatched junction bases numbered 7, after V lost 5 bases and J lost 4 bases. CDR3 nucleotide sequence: TGTGCCAGCAGCGTAGGACAGGCGGGCTATGGCTACACCTTC. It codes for CASSVGQAGYGYTF.

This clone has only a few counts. CDR3 DNA: TGTGCCAGCAGTGATACGACAGGGATGGGTGAAAAACTGTTTTTT. Translated, it gives CASSDTTGMGEKLFF. The chain recombines TRBV6-1 with TRBJ1-4, with 7 bases fitting TRBD1. Germline CDR1 and CDR2: MNHNS and SASEGT. With 3 bases clipped from V and 7 bases from J, the junction kept 8 bases outside the gene matches. The CDR3 is 15 residues long.

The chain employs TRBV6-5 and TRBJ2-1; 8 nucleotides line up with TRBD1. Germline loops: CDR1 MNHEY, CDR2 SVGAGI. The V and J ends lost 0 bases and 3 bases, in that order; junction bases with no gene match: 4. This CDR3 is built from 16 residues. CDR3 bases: TGTGCCAGCAGTTACTCACAGGGGGGTAACTACAATGAGCAGTTCTTC. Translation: CASSYSQGGNYNEQFF.

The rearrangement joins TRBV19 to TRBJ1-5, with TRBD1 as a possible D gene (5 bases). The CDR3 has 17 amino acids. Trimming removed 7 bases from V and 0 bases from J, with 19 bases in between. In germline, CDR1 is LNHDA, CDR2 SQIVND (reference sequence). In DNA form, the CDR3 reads TGTGCCAGTACCCCCAGGGCGCCCTCCTATAGCAATCAGCCCCAGCATTTT. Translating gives CASTPRAPSYSNQPQHF.

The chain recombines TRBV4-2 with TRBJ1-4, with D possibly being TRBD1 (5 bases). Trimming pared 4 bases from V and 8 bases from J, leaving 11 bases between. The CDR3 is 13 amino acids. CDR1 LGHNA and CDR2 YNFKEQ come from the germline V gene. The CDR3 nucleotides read TGTGCCAGCAGCCTGAGGGAGGGGGAAAAACTGTTTTTT. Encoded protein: CASSLREGEKLFF.

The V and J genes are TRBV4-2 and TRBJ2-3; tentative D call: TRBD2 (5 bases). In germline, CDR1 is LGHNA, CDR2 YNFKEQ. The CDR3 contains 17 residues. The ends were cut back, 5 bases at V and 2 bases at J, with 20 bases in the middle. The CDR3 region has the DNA TGTGCCAGCAGCTCCCGGTACGGGGTTGGGGTCACAGATACGCAGTATTTT. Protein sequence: CASSSRYGVGVTDTQYF.

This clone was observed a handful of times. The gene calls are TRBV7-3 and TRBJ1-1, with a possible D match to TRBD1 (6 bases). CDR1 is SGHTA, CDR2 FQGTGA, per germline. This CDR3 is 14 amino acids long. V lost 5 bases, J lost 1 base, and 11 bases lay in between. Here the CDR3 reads CASSRTGQNTEAFF. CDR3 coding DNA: TGTGCCAGCAGCCGTACAGGGCAGAACACTGAAGCTTTCTTT.

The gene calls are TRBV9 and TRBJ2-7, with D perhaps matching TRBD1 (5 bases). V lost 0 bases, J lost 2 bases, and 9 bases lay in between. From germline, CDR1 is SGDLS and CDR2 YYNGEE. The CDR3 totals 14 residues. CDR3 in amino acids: CASSVASGPYEQYF. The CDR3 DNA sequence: TGTGCCAGCAGCGTAGCTTCAGGGCCCTACGAGCAGTACTTC.

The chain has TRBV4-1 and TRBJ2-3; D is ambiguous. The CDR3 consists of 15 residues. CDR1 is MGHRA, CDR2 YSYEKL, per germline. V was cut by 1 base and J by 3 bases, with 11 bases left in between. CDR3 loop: CASSQGSQGTDTQYF. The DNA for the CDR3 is TGCGCCAGCAGCCAAGGAAGCCAAGGAACAGATACGCAGTATTTT.

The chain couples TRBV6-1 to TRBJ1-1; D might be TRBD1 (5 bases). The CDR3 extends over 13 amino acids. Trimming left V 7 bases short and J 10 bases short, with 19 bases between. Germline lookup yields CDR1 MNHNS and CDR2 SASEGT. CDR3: CASTPRVELAAFF. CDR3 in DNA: TGTGCCAGCACCCCCAGGGTGGAATTGGCAGCTTTCTTT.

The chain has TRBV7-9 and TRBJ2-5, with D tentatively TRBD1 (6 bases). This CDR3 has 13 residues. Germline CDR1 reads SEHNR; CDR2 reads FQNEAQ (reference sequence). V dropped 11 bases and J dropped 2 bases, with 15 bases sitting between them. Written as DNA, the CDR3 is TGTGCCGGTGAGGCCAGGGGACAAGAGACCCAGTACTTC. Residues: CAGEARGQETQYF. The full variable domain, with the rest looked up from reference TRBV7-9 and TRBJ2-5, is DTGVSQNPRHKITKRGQNVTFRCDPISEHNRLYWYRQTLGQGPEFLTYFQNEAQLEKSRLLSDRFSAERPKGSFSTLEIQRTEQGDSAMYLCAGEARGQETQYFGPGTRLLVL.

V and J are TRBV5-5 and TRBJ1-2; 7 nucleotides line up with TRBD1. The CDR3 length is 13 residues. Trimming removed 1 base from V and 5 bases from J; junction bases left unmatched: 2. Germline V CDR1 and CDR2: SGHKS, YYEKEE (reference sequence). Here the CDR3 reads CASSLTQGYGYTF. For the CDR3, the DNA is TGTGCCAGCAGCTTGACACAGGGGTATGGCTACACCTTC. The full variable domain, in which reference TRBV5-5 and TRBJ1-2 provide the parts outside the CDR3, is DAGVTQSPTHLIKTRGQQVTLRCSPISGHKSVSWYQQVLGQGPQFIFQYYEKEERGRGNFPDRFSARQFPNYSSELNVNALLLGDSALYLCASSLTQGYGYTFGSGTRLTVV.

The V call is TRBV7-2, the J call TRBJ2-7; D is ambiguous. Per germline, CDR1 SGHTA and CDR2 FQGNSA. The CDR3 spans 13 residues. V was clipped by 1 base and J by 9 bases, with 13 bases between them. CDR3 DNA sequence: TGTGCCAGCAGCTTAGAGAGCGCCACGGGGCAGTACTTC. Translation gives CASSLESATGQYF. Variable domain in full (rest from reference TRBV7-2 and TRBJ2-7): GAGVSQSPSNKVTEKGKDVELRCDPISGHTALYWYRQSLGQGLEFLIYFQGNSAPDKSGLPSDRFSAERTGGSVSTLTIQRTQQEDSAVYLCASSLESATGQYFGPGTRLTVT.

CDR3 in amino acids: CASSLGRLGLANEQFF. The CDR3 DNA follows: TGTGCCAGCAGCTTAGGCAGGTTGGGACTAGCGAATGAGCAGTTCTTC. The chain employs TRBV11-2 and TRBJ2-1; 10 bases align to TRBD2. Germline CDR1 reads SGHAT; CDR2 reads FQNNGV. V shed 1 base, J shed 7 bases, and the junction held 7 bases outside the gene matches. The CDR3 loop spans 16 amino acids.

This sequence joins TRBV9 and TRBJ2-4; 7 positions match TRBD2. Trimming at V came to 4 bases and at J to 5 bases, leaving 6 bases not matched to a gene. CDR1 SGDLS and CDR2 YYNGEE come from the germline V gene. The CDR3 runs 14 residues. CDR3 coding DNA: TGTGCCAGCAGCAACGGGGGGAACCAAAACATTCAGTACTTC. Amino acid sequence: CASSNGGNQNIQYF.

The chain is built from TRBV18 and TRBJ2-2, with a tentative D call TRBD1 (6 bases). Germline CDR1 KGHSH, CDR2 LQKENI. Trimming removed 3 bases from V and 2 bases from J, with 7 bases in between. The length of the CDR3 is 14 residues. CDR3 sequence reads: CASSPGTNTGELFF. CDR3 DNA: TGTGCCAGCTCACCGGGGACAAACACCGGGGAGCTGTTTTTT.